In its sample, the clone carrying this TCR beta chain was seen a few times. Its antigen is currently unknown. The junction departs from the called germline gene at one end, perhaps through a read error. Sample-barcoded 5' priming and a J-beta primer mix drove a second PCR of about 7 to 11 cycles. Every sample gave at least 3 million paired-end reads containing CDR3. MiXCR was run by TCRdb on the 5' RACE reads, yielding one entry per CDR3 protein. The table lists more than 800,000 distinct CDR3 sequences, under 35% of them singletons, with around a sixth in the top ten. The data were taken from a study of blood T cells in healthy people across ages. General observations from the study: Long-lived donors had more naive CD4+ cells and higher diversity than aged donors.

This CDR3 comprises 13 residues. Germline lookup yields CDR1 SSHAT and CDR2 FNYEAQ (reference sequence). The donors, all healthy, were Caucasians living in Russia, aged about 6 to 100. The receptor was derived from a woman of 80 years or more in good health. Input material: blood. The genes are TRBV7-7 and TRBJ2-2; TRBD1 might be the D (6 bases). The CDR3 nucleotides read TGTGCTAGCAGCTCCGGGACATCCGGGGAGCTGTTTTTT. Translation gives CASSSGTSGELFF.